The rows below give T cell receptor beta chains drawn from one sample of a study of T cells after yellow fever vaccination. TCRdb itself ran the 5' RACE reads through MiXCR, one entry per CDR3 protein. Altogether about 550,000 distinct CDR3 sequences are present, around 21% being singletons, with the ten largest covering 14%. The specimen was PBMCs, collected 15 days after the yellow fever booster vaccination. The source of these receptors is a man aged 30-40 years who received the YFV17D yellow fever vaccine. CDR3s include the opening cysteine and the closing phenylalanine or tryptophan. A D gene is named only where the DNA matches it firmly. Expanded clones get a size class; other rows say once, few or many, or leave the size out.

DNA | CDR3 | size | V | D | J
TGTGCCATAACGAGACAGGGATCCTACGAGCAGTACTTC | CAITRQGSYEQYF | few | TRBV6-1 | TRBD1 | TRBJ2-7
TGCAGTGCCACACGACAGGAGGGGACTGAAGCTTTCTTT | CSATRQEGTEAFF | NA | TRBV20-1 | NA | TRBJ1-1
TGTGCCAGCAGCTCGAGACTAGGTTACGAGCAGTACTTC | CASSSRLGYEQYF | few | TRBV7-9 | NA | TRBJ2-7
TGTGCCAGCAGCCTCCCCGGTAGGCACAACACAGATACGCAGTATTTT | CASSLPGRHNTDTQYF | NA | TRBV12-3/TRBV12-4 | NA | TRBJ2-3
TGTGCCAGCACCTACGGGCCTAGCGGGAGTGGCACGCAGTATTTT | CASTYGPSGSGTQYF | NA | TRBV3-1 | TRBD2 | TRBJ2-3
TGTGCCAGCAGCTTGCAGGGTTACAGCTCACCCCTCCACTTT | CASSLQGYSSPLHF | NA | TRBV7-2 | NA | TRBJ1-6
TGCGCCAGCAGTGAGTCTTCCTATCAGCCCCAGCATTTT | CASSESSYQPQHF | few | TRBV10-2 | NA | TRBJ1-5
TGTGCCAGCAGTCCCATCCGCGGGACAGCTGAGACCCAGTACTTC | CASSPIRGTAETQYF | NA | TRBV12-3/TRBV12-4 | NA | TRBJ2-5
TGCAGCGTTGAAATGGATCCACCCACCGGGGAGCTGTTTTTT | CSVEMDPPTGELFF | NA | TRBV29-1 | NA | TRBJ2-2
TGTGCCAGCAGTAAACCCTTCGCGGGACAGGGCACAGATACGCAGTATTTT | CASSKPFAGQGTDTQYF | NA | TRBV25-1 | TRBD1 | TRBJ2-3
TGTGCCAGCAGCCCCCACCCGCGGGTCCCCTACAATGAGCAGTTCTTC | CASSPHPRVPYNEQFF | NA | TRBV7-9 | NA | TRBJ2-1
TGCAGTGCCTCTCGGGACACCTCAAGCGAGCAGTACTTC | CSASRDTSSEQYF | NA | TRBV20-1 | NA | TRBJ2-7
TGTGCCAGCACCACGACAGGATTCGAGCAGTACTTC | CASTTTGFEQYF | many | TRBV7-9 | NA | TRBJ2-7
TGTGCCATCAGTGAGTCTGGTAGCAGGGAGACCCAGTACTTC | CAISESGSRETQYF | NA | TRBV10-3 | NA | TRBJ2-5
TGTGCCAGCAGCCTTGGACAGGGCCCGGGTAGCGAAGCTTTCTTT | CASSLGQGPGSEAFF | NA | TRBV5-4 | TRBD1 | TRBJ1-1
TGTGCCATCAGAGAGGAAGCGGGAGGGCCGGGGTCCTACAATGAGCAGTTCTTC | CAIREEAGGPGSYNEQFF | few | TRBV10-3 | TRBD2 | TRBJ2-1
TGTGCCATCATGCCAGGGACAGGGGCCTCCTACGAGCAGTACTTC | CAIMPGTGASYEQYF | NA | TRBV10-3 | TRBD1 | TRBJ2-7
TGTGCCAGCAGCTTGTTGGCCCAAGTCAGGGGCAGAACCTACGAGCAGTACTTC | CASSLLAQVRGRTYEQYF | NA | TRBV5-5 | NA | TRBJ2-7
TGCAGTGCTAGTCTACCTTCCCAAAGGGCCCAGTACTTC | CSASLPSQRAQYF | few | TRBV20-1 | NA | TRBJ2-5
TGCAGTGCAACACTACTGGAAGGGGGTACAGATACGCAGTATTTT | CSATLLEGGTDTQYF | few | TRBV20-1 | NA | TRBJ2-3
TGTGCCAGCAGCTTGGACCCCGCAGGGACAGGGAACACTGAAGCTTTCTTT | CASSLDPAGTGNTEAFF | few | TRBV7-8 | TRBD1 | TRBJ1-1
TGTGCCAGCAGGATTGGGGGAGGGTTCTACAATGAGCAGTTCTTC | CASRIGGGFYNEQFF | NA | TRBV12-3/TRBV12-4 | TRBD2 | TRBJ2-1
TGTGCCAGCAGCTTGTATCAGCGGCGTGAAAAACTGTTTTTT | CASSLYQRREKLFF | NA | TRBV5-6 | NA | TRBJ1-4
TGTGCCAGCAGCTTACCCACGATAGTTGACGGACGTCAACTAGCGGGATTGGAGACCCAGTACTTC | CASSLPTIVDGRQLAGLETQYF | few | TRBV7-2 | TRBD2 | TRBJ2-5
TGTGCCAGCAGGCCCCCGGGGGGCTCCGGGGAGCTGTTTTTT | CASRPPGGSGELFF | NA | TRBV6-1 | NA | TRBJ2-2
TGTGCCAGCAGCTTAGTCGGAGGCCCCCCGCAAGAGACCCAGTACTTC | CASSLVGGPPQETQYF | NA | TRBV7-9 | NA | TRBJ2-5
TGTGCCAGCGGCCCCTACAATGAGCAGTTCTTC | CASGPYNEQFF | many | TRBV28 | NA | TRBJ2-1
TGTGCCTTAGTATCCTACGAGCAGTACTTC | CALVSYEQYF | NA | TRBV6-5 | NA | TRBJ2-7
TGTGCCAGCAGCACGGAGGGACTAGCGGGAGCTTTGGATACGCAGTATTTT | CASSTEGLAGALDTQYF | NA | TRBV9 | TRBD2 | TRBJ2-3
TGTGCCAGCAGCTTACCCCCAACTAGCGCTAAGCAGTACTTC | CASSLPPTSAKQYF | NA | TRBV7-2 | TRBD2 | TRBJ2-7
TGTGCCAGCAGTGAACTCGGGGAGACCCAGTACTTC | CASSELGETQYF | NA | TRBV12-3/TRBV12-4 | NA | TRBJ2-5